This TCR beta chain was recorded in a study of T cell repertoires in cytomegalovirus infection. Study background: Indications came from public TCR beta signatures; they pointed to CMV infection and to a matching HLA type. General study results and limits: Predominance within the ex vivo response was attributable to HLA-C-restricted CMV-specific TCR beta clonotypes. Cumulative public TCR beta family frequency identified carriers of CMV plus the relevant HLA.

TCRdb redid the calling of the reads with MiXCR, one entry per CDR3 protein. The table records about 330,000 distinct CDR3 sequences, roughly 34% of them present only once. This CDR3 comprises 14 residues. In germline, CDR1 is MNHNS, CDR2 SASEGT. In its sample, this clonotype was seen a few times. No antigen is known for it. One junction end disagrees with the germline gene, perhaps due to a read error. The material was cultured PBMCs, obtained from culture after CMV antigen stimulation. The chain uses TRBV6-1 and TRBJ1-1; D ambiguous. The TCR comes from a human donor in good health (CMV status not recorded). Some clones in this sample may be carry-over from other donors' samples. CDR3 protein: CASREGRRNTEAFF. DNA for the CDR3: TGTGCCAGCAGGGAAGGGAGGCGGAACACTGAAGCTTTCTTT.